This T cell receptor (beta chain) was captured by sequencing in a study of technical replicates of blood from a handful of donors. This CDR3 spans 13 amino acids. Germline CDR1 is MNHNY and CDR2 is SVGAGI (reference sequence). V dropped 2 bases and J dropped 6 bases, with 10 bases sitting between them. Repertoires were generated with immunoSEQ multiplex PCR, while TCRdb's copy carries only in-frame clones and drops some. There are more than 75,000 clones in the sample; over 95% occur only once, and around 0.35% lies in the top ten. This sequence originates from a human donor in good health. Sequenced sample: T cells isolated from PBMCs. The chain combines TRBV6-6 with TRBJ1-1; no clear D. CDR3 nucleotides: TGTGCCAGCAGTTACGTGGTTACGGCTGAAGCTTTCTTT. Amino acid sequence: CASSYVVTAEAFF.